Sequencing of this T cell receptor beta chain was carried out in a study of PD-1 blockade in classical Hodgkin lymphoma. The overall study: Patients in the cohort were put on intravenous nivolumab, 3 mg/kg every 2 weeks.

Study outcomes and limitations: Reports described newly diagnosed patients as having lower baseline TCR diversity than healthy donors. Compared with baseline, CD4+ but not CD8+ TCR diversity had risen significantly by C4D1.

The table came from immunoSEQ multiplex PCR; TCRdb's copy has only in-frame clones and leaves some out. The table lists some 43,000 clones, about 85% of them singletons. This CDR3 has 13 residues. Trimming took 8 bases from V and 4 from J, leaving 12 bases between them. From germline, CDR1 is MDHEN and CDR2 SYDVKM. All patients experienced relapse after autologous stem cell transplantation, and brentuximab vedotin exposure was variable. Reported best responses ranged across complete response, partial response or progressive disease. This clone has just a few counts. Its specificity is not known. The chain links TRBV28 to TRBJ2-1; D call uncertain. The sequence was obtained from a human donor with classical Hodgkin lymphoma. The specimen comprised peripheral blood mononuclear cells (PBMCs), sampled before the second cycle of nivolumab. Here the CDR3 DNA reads TGTGCCAGCGAACCGGACCTTTACAATGAGCAGTTCTTC. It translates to CASEPDLYNEQFF.